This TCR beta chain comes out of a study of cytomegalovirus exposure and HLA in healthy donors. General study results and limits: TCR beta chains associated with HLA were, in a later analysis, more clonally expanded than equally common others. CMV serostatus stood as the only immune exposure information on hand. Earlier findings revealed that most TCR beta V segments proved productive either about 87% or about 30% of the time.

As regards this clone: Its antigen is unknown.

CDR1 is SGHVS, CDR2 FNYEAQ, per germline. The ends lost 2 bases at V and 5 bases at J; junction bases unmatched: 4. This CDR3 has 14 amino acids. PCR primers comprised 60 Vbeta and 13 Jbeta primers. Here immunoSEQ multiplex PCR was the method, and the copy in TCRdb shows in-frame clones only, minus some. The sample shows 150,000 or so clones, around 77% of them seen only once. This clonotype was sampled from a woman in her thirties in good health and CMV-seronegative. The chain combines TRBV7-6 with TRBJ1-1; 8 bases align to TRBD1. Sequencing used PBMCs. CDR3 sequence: CASSLPRGQTEAFF. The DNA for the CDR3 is TGTGCCAGCAGCTTACCCAGGGGGCAAACTGAAGCTTTCTTT.